This T cell receptor beta chain is drawn from a study of cytomegalovirus exposure and HLA in healthy donors. This CDR3 contains 14 residues. Germline V gives CDR1 SGHKS, CDR2 YYEKEE (reference sequence). The V gene lost 0 bases and the J gene lost 3 bases, with 6 bases spanning the gap. Whole-study results and caveats: Highly shared sequence variants in one cluster were likely a sequencing artifact. DRB1 showed the most TCR associations and HLA-C the fewest in a later analysis, as rates varied by HLA locus.

In the case of this clone: Its target is unknown.

The primer mix had 60 Vbeta and 13 Jbeta primers. Sequencing was performed with immunoSEQ multiplex PCR; in TCRdb, only in-frame clones are kept and a portion is missing. Of about 130,000 clones listed, around 81% are singletons. This receptor was obtained from a female donor in good health and CMV-seronegative. The genes are TRBV5-5 and TRBJ2-2; D uncertain. The sample consisted of PBMCs. In nucleotides, the CDR3 is TGTGCCAGCAGCTTGGGACACTACACCGGGGAGCTGTTTTTT. It is translated as CASSLGHYTGELFF.